These T cell receptor beta chains were read from a single sample in a study of Graves' ophthalmopathy and Graves' hyperthyroidism. TCRdb fed the multiplex PCR reads into MiXCR, producing one record per CDR3 protein. The sample has just over 600,000 distinct CDR3 sequences, 22% seen once. The material sequenced was peripheral blood. The source is a woman aged 18-29 years with stable Graves' hyperthyroidism. Some clones in this sample may be carry-over from other donors' samples. Each CDR3 is given with its conserved first and last residue. Fields, in order: J gene, CDR3 length, V gene, D gene, clone size, CDR3 protein, CDR3 DNA. D genes are given only for firm matches. Size is stated for part of the rows, as once, few or many counts, or as a class when the clone is expanded.

TRBJ1-2 | 13 | TRBV6-1 | NA | many | CASRQGTLSGYTF | TGTGCCAGCAGACAGGGAACTCTTTCTGGCTACACCTTC
TRBJ2-2 | 15 | TRBV28 | TRBD1 | once | CASTLGTGETGELFF | TGTGCCAGCACCCTAGGGACAGGGGAAACCGGGGAGCTGTTTTTT
TRBJ2-7 | 15 | TRBV6-2/TRBV6-3 | TRBD2 | NA | CASKKERGSSYEQYF | TGTGCCAGCAAGAAGGAGCGGGGCAGCTCCTACGAGCAGTACTTC
TRBJ1-2 | 13 | TRBV28 | NA | NA | CASTDGTPHGYTF | TGTGCCAGCACTGACGGGACACCGCATGGCTACACCTTC
TRBJ2-4 | 15 | TRBV20-1 | NA | NA | CSARSRRFAKNIQYF | TGCAGTGCTAGAAGTAGGAGGTTTGCCAAAAACATTCAGTACTTC
TRBJ1-2 | 15 | TRBV6-1 | NA | NA | CASTKGVTDPYGYTF | TGTGCCAGCACCAAAGGCGTAACGGACCCCTATGGCTACACCTTC
TRBJ1-3 | 14 | TRBV19 | TRBD1 | many | CASSPRQGRYTIYF | TGTGCCAGTAGCCCCAGACAGGGACGGTACACCATATATTTT
TRBJ2-7 | 19 | TRBV20-1 | TRBD1 | NA | CSARETGQGGGRGLHEQYF | TGCAGTGCTAGGGAAACCGGACAGGGTGGAGGCAGGGGTCTCCACGAGCAGTACTTC
TRBJ1-2 | 15 | TRBV18 | TRBD1 | NA | CASSPQQGSNYGYTF | TGTGCCAGCTCACCACAACAGGGGTCCAACTATGGCTACACCTTC
TRBJ2-5 | 13 | TRBV12-3/TRBV12-4 | NA | many | CASSGTQGETQYF | TGTGCCAGCAGCGGAACGCAGGGGGAGACCCAGTACTTC
TRBJ2-7 | 15 | TRBV6-5 | NA | many | CASRLTPDGSYEQYF | TGTGCCAGCAGACTTACTCCGGACGGGAGCTACGAGCAGTACTTC
TRBJ1-5 | 13 | TRBV28 | NA | few | CASSLGLHQPQHF | TGTGCCAGCAGTTTGGGGTTACACCAGCCCCAGCATTTT
TRBJ2-5 | 14 | TRBV28 | TRBD1 | NA | CASSLTGEQETQYF | TGTGCCAGCAGTTTGACAGGGGAACAAGAGACCCAGTACTTC
TRBJ1-5 | 14 | TRBV6-1 | NA | many | CASVWAYSNQPQHF | TGTGCCAGCGTGTGGGCTTATAGCAATCAGCCCCAGCATTTT
TRBJ2-7 | 14 | TRBV12-3/TRBV12-4 | NA | many | CASSYREKRSEQYF | TGTGCCAGCAGTTACAGGGAGAAGAGGAGCGAGCAGTACTTC
TRBJ2-7 | 14 | TRBV20-1 | TRBD1 | many | CSALRGDSIYEQYF | TGCAGTGCTCTTCGTGGGGACAGCATATACGAGCAGTACTTC
TRBJ1-1 | 18 | TRBV4-2 | TRBD1 | NA | CASSTGGLRGRANTEAFF | TGTGCCAGCAGCACAGGGGGTTTGAGGGGGCGCGCGAACACTGAAGCTTTCTTT
TRBJ2-7 | 14 | TRBV9 | NA | NA | CASSASGRSYEQYF | TGTGCCAGCAGCGCCTCAGGGAGGTCCTACGAGCAGTACTTC
TRBJ2-5 | 12 | TRBV29-1 | NA | many | CSVVTAEETQYF | TGCAGCGTTGTAACAGCGGAAGAGACCCAGTACTTC
TRBJ2-7 | 14 | TRBV28 | NA | NA | CASSVLAYDNEQYF | TGTGCCAGCAGTGTGCTAGCGTACGACAACGAGCAGTACTTC
TRBJ2-2 | 15 | TRBV4-1 | NA | few | CASSQEVGVTGELFF | TGCGCCAGCAGCCAAGAAGTGGGGGTAACCGGGGAGCTGTTTTTT
TRBJ1-5 | 16 | TRBV10-3 | NA | many | CAISEQRGSSNQPQHF | TGTGCCATCAGTGAGCAGAGGGGATCGAGCAATCAGCCCCAGCATTTT
TRBJ1-5 | 13 | TRBV29-1 | NA | NA | CSVIRDTNQPQHF | TGCAGCGTTATCCGGGACACCAATCAGCCCCAGCATTTT
TRBJ2-7 | 12 | TRBV12-3/TRBV12-4 | NA | many | CASSLGGREQYF | TGTGCCAGCAGTTTAGGCGGAAGAGAACAGTACTTC
TRBJ2-7 | 11 | TRBV10-3 | NA | many | CAISDLTEEYF | TGTGCCATCAGTGATCTGACAGAGGAGTACTTC
TRBJ1-5 | 14 | TRBV2 | NA | once | CASRKVIENQPQHF | TGTGCCAGCAGGAAGGTGATTGAGAATCAGCCCCAGCATTTT
TRBJ1-1 | 16 | TRBV6-1 | NA | NA | CASSNPLGGVNTEAFF | TGTGCCAGCAGCAACCCCCTCGGGGGGGTCAACACTGAAGCTTTCTTT
TRBJ1-5 | 13 | TRBV20-1 | NA | few | CSASTGWNQPQHF | TGCAGTGCGTCTACAGGGTGGAATCAGCCCCAGCATTTT
TRBJ2-2 | 16 | TRBV6-2/TRBV6-3 | TRBD2 | few | CASSQTSGGFTGELFF | TGTGCCAGCAGCCAGACTAGCGGGGGATTCACCGGGGAGCTGTTTTTT
TRBJ2-2 | 15 | TRBV6-1 | NA | many | CASRTGLEITGELFF | TGTGCCAGCAGGACGGGACTGGAAATTACCGGGGAGCTGTTTTTT
TRBJ2-5 | 16 | TRBV9 | NA | many | CASSVELGVPQETQYF | TGTGCCAGCAGCGTGGAGCTCGGGGTTCCTCAAGAGACCCAGTACTTC
TRBJ1-1 | 13 | TRBV6-2/TRBV6-3 | NA | many | CASSYSQITEAFF | TGTGCCAGCAGTTACTCGCAGATCACTGAAGCTTTCTTT
TRBJ2-7 | 11 | TRBV20-1 | NA | many | CSASDRSEQYF | TGCAGTGCTAGCGACCGAAGCGAGCAGTACTTC
TRBJ2-2 | 18 | TRBV12-3/TRBV12-4 | NA | NA | CASSLRRTGERNTGELFF | TGTGCCAGCAGTCTGAGGCGGACGGGAGAAAGGAACACCGGGGAGCTGTTTTTT
TRBJ1-1 | 15 | TRBV19 | TRBD1 | many | CASSTLQGRNTEAFF | TGTGCCAGTAGTACCCTACAGGGGCGGAACACTGAAGCTTTCTTT
TRBJ1-5 | 13 | TRBV30 | NA | NA | CAWSVREDQPQHF | TGTGCCTGGAGTGTAAGGGAGGATCAGCCCCAGCATTTT
TRBJ1-2 | 16 | TRBV11-2 | NA | NA | CASSSLGRAWKDGYTF | TGTGCCAGCAGCTCATTAGGTCGGGCGTGGAAAGATGGCTACACCTTC
TRBJ2-2 | 13 | TRBV7-3 | NA | many | CASSFSTVGELFF | TGTGCCAGCAGCTTTTCTACGGTGGGGGAGCTGTTTTTT
TRBJ1-3 | 15 | TRBV30 | NA | many | CAWSLPGNSGNTIYF | TGTGCCTGGAGCCTCCCCGGCAACTCTGGAAACACCATATATTTT
TRBJ1-5 | 15 | TRBV2 | TRBD1 | few | CASRGDRGGNQPQHF | TGTGCCAGCAGAGGGGACAGGGGCGGCAATCAGCCCCAGCATTTT
TRBJ2-7 | 20 | TRBV25-1 | TRBD1 | once | CASSAQGTLDWDSYLDEQYF | TGTGCCAGCAGTGCCCAGGGGACCCTGGATTGGGACAGTTATTTGGACGAGCAGTACTTC